This T cell receptor beta chain originates from a study of blood T cell repertoires in COVID-19. Study-wide context: Sources were T cells, B-cell-depleted T cells, or PBMCs; the material itself was cDNA or gDNA.

Generated by immunoSEQ multiplex PCR, the TCRdb table keeps only in-frame clones and is missing some. The table lists 100,000 to 150,000 clones, approximately 82% of them singletons, with about 11% in the top ten. Trimming took 9 bases from V and 3 from J; bases not matched to a gene: 10. From germline, CDR1 is MGHRA and CDR2 YSYEKL. The CDR3 contains 14 residues. The sequenced sample consisted of peripheral blood. This receptor was obtained from a man aged 55 to 70 with acute or convalescent COVID-19. J is TRBJ1-1 and V is TRBV4-1; TRBD1 agrees at 7 bases. The CDR3 reads CASQDEQGYTEAFF. The CDR3 DNA follows: TGCGCCAGTCAAGACGAACAGGGGTACACTGAAGCTTTCTTT.